This T cell receptor beta chain was identified during a study of T cell repertoires in cytomegalovirus infection. Study-level results: Based on cumulative public TCR beta family frequency, carriers of CMV plus the relevant HLA were identified. HLA-C-restricted, CMV-specific TCR beta clonotypes were dominant ex vivo.

MiXCR, applied by TCRdb to the reads, yields one record per CDR3 protein. The sample has 300,000 or so distinct CDR3 sequences, around 25% seen once; the top ten hold more than 11%. Trimming took 5 bases from V and 2 from J; bases not matched to a gene: 3. This CDR3 is built from 14 residues. On this clonotype itself: The antigen is undetermined.

The sequence was collected from a human donor in good health (CMV status not recorded). Some clones in this sample may be carry-over from other donors' samples. The sequencing sample was made of PBMCs. The chain couples TRBV12-3 or TRBV12-4 to TRBJ1-3; 7 bases match TRBD1. The CDR3 sequence: CASSNDRAGNTIYF. The CDR3 nucleotides read TGTGCCAGCAGTAATGACAGGGCTGGAAACACCATATATTTT.